This TCR beta chain was captured by sequencing in a study of T cells expressing NK-cell markers. Looking at the study overall: The TCR beta repertoires were obtained from sorted CD3+CD56+NKG2C+, CD3+CD56+NKG2C- and CD3+CD56-NKG2C+ T cells. Seven of eight sequenced donors tested HCMV-seropositive; one tested seronegative.

Study-wide results and limits: Researchers report these clonotypes also headed the CD3+CD56-NKG2C+ fraction in several donors.

About this clonotype itself: Its antigen is still unknown.

TCRdb reprocessed the 5' RACE reads; each CDR3 protein has one entry and no DNA is given. This sample's table reports a few hundred thousand distinct CDR3 sequences. Germline V CDR1 and CDR2: MDHEN, SYDVKM. This CDR3 contains 12 residues. The chain is built from TRBV28 and TRBJ2-2. This TCR derives from a man aged 18 to 29 in good health. Input material: blood T cells: a sorted CD56 or NKG2C T cell subset, CD4+ or CD8+ T cells, or bulk PBMC T cells (not recorded which). This CDR3 is CASVENTGELFF.